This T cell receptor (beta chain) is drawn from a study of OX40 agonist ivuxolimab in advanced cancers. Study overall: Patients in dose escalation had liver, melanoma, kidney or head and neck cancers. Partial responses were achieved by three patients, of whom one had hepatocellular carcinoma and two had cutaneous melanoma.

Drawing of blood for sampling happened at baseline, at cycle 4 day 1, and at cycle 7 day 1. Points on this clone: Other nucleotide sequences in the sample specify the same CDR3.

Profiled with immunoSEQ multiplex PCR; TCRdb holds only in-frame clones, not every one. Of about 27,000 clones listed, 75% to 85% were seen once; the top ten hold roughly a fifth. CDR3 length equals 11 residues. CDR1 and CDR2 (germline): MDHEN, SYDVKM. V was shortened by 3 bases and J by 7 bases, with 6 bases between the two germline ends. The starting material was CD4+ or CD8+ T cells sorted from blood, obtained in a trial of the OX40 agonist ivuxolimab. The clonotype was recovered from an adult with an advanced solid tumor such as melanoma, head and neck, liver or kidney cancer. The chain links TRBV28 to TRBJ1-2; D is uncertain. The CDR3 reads CASSFGAGYTF. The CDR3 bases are TGTGCCAGCAGTTTTGGAGCTGGCTACACCTTC.